The entry below describes one T cell receptor (beta chain). This specimen belongs to a study of blood T cell repertoires in COVID-19. Study-level background: There were acute and convalescent COVID-19 samples, and they came from the United States, Italy and Spain.

Deletions cut 1 base from V and 3 bases from J, with 16 bases between. CDR1 and CDR2 from the germline V gene are SGHAT and FQNNGV. This CDR3 contains 17 residues. Original processing methods: It was from reference gene primer amplification that nucleated cell counts were estimated. Only in-frame clones appear in the TCRdb table, and some are missing; sequencing was by immunoSEQ multiplex PCR. Clone size and the V and J calls come from that table; the DNA yielded D and trimming. The sample yields some 200,000 clones, approximately 81% seen once. The TCR sequence derives from a woman older than 75 with active or convalescent COVID-19. Material: peripheral blood. The chain combines TRBV11-2 with TRBJ2-1, with no clear D. CDR3 nucleotide sequence: TGTGCCAGCAGCTTAGTAGGTTCTAGGATAGGCTACAATGAGCAGTTCTTC. As protein: CASSLVGSRIGYNEQFF.